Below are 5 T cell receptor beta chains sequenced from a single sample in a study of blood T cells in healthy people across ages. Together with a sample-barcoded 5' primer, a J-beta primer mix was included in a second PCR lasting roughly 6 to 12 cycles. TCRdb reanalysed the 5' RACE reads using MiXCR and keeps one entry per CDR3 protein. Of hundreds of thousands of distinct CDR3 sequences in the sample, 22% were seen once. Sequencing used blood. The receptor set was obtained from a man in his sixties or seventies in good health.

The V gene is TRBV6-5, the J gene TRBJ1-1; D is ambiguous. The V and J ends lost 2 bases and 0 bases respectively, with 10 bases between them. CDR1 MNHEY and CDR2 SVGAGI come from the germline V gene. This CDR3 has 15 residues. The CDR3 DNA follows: TGTGCCAGCAGTTACGGAGTAGCGATGAACACTGAAGCTTTCTTT. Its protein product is CASSYGVAMNTEAFF.

Here the CDR3 reads CASSLNPGYEVETQYF. The CDR3 DNA is TGCGCCAGCAGCCTCAATCCGGGGTATGAAGTGGAGACCCAGTACTTC. The chain carries TRBV5-1 and TRBJ2-5; perhaps TRBD2 as D (5 bases). The CDR3 totals 16 residues. Trimming took off 4 bases at V and 5 bases at J, with 21 bases between the two ends. Germline lookup yields CDR1 SGHRS and CDR2 YFSETQ.

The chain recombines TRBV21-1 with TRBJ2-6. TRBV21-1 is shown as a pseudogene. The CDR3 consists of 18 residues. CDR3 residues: CASSKAQIPGTGANVLTF. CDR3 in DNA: TGTGCCAGCAGCAAAGCGCAAATACCAGGCACTGGGGCCAACGTCCTGACTTTC.

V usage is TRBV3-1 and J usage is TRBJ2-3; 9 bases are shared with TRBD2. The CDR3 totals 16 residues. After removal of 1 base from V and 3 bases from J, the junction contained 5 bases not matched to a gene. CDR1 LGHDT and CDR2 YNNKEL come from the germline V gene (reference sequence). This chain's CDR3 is CASSQGISGGTDTQYF. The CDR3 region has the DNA TGTGCCAGCAGCCAAGGCATTAGCGGGGGAACAGATACGCAGTATTTT.

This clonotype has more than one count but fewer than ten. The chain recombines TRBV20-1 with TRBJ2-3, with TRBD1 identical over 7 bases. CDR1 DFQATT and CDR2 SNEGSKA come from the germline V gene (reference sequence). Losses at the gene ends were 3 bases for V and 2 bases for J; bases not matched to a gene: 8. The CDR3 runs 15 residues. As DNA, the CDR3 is TGCAGTGCTAGGGGACAGAGGGTAGTCACAGATACGCAGTATTTT. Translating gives CSARGQRVVTDTQYF.